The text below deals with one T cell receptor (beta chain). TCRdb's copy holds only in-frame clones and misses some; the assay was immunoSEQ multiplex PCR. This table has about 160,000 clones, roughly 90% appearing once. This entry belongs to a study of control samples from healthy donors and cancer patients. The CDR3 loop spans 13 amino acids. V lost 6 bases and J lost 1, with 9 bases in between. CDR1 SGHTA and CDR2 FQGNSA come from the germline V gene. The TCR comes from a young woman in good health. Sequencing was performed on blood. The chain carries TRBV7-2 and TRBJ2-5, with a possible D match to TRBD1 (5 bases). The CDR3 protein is CASSSGRQETQYF. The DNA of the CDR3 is TGTGCCAGCAGTTCAGGGCGCCAAGAGACCCAGTACTTC.